This TCR beta chain was obtained from a study of cytomegalovirus exposure and HLA in healthy donors. Study-wide background: The study placed roughly four fifths of its approximately 430 genotyped donors in the Caucasian-associated ancestry cluster. Study-level points and caveats: Association of a missense DCLRE1C variant with TCR beta V- and J-gene trimming was reported in a later analysis.

The PCR employed 60 Vbeta primers together with 13 Jbeta primers. TCRdb's table, derived via immunoSEQ multiplex PCR, lists solely in-frame clones and lacks some. The sample includes 150,000 to 250,000 clones, 82% of them seen just once. V lost 1 base, J lost 0 bases, and 12 bases lay in between. Germline CDR1 SGHRS, CDR2 YFSETQ. CDR3 length: 16 amino acids. This clone has just a few counts. Its antigen is not identified. Sequencing used PBMCs. This chain links TRBV5-1 with TRBJ2-3; no firm D call. The receptor's source is a boy aged 2-9 years in good health and CMV-seronegative. CDR3 sequence: CASSLFGSPSTDTQYF. The CDR3 DNA reads TGCGCCAGCAGCTTGTTTGGCAGTCCTAGCACAGATACGCAGTATTTT.